Reported below is one T cell receptor beta chain. Healthy donors had no documented immune events, such as infections, while sampled. This sample was included in a study of identifying expanded T cells in peripheral blood. The protocol was immunoSEQ multiplex PCR, while the TCRdb copy is restricted to in-frame clones and leaves out a portion. In the table there are about 58,000 clones, about four fifths of which are singletons. Sequencing was done on a sample of blood. This clonotype was sampled from a person aged 18 to 75 in good health.

CDR3: CASSGRSRDTGELFF. The CDR3 bases are TGTGCCAGCAGCGGGCGGAGTCGGGACACCGGGGAGCTGTTTTTT. This chain joins TRBV9 and TRBJ2-2; D uncertain. The V and J ends lost 3 bases and 3 bases respectively, with 12 bases between them. The CDR3 consists of 15 residues. The germline CDR1 and CDR2 sequences are SGDLS and YYNGEE.